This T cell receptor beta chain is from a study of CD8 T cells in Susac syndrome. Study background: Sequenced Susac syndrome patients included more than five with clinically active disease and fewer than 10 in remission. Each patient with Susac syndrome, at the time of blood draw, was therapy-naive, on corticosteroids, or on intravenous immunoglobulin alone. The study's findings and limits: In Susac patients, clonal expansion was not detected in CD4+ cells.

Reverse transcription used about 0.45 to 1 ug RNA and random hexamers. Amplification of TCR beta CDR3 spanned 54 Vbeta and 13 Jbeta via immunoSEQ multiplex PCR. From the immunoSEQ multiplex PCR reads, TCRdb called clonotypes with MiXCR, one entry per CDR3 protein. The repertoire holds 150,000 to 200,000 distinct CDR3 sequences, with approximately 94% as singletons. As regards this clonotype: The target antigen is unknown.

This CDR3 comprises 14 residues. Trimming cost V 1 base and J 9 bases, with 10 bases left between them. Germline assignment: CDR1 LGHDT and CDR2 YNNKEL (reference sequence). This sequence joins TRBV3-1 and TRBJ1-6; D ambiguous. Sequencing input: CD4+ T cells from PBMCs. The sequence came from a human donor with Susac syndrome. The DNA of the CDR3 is TGTGCCAGCAGCCAAGCCGGACGTGGTTCACCCCTCCACTTT. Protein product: CASSQAGRGSPLHF. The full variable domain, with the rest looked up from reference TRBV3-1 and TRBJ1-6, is DTAVSQTPKYLVTQMGNDKSIKCEQNLGHDTMYWYKQDSKKFLKIMFSYNNKELIINETVPNRFSPKSPDKAHLNLHINSLELGDSAVYFCASSQAGRGSPLHFGNGTRLTVT.